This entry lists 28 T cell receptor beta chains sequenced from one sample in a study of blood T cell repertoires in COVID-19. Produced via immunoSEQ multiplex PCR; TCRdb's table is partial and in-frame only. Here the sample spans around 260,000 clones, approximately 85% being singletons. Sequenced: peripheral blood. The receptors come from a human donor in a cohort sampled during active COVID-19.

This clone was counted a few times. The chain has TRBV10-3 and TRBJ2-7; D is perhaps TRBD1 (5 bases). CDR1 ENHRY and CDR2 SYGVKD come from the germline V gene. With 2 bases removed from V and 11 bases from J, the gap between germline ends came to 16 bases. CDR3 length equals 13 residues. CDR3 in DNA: TGTGCCATCAGTGAGCAAGAAGGGGCCTCGAAGTACTTC. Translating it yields CAISEQEGASKYF.

CDR3 amino acids: CASSFGGGYEQYF. DNA for the CDR3: TGTGCCAGCAGCTTTGGGGGCGGGTACGAGCAGTACTTC. This sequence joins TRBV5-4 and TRBJ2-7, with D possibly TRBD1 on 6 matching bases. The CDR3 runs 13 residues. Trimming pared 2 bases from V and 4 bases from J, leaving 10 bases between. CDR1 is SGHNT, CDR2 YYREEE, per germline (reference sequence).

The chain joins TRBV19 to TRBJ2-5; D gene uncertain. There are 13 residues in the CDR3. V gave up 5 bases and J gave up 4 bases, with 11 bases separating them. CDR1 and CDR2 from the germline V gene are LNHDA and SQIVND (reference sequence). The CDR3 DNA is TGTGCCAGTAGTTCCTTCGGTGTAGAGACCCAGTACTTC. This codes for CASSSFGVETQYF.

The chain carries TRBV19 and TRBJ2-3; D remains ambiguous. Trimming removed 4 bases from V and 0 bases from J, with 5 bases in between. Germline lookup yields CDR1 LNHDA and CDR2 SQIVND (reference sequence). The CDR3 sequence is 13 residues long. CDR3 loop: CASSTVSTDTQYF. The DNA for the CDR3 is TGTGCCAGTAGTACAGTGAGCACAGATACGCAGTATTTT.

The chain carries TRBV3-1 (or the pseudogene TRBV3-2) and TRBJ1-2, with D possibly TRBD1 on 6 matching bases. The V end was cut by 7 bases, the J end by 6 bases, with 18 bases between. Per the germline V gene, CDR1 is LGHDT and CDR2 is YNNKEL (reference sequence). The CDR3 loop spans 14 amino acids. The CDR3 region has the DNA TGTGCCAGCAAGAGGGCAGGGGACGCAAATGGCTACACCTTC. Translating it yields CASKRAGDANGYTF.

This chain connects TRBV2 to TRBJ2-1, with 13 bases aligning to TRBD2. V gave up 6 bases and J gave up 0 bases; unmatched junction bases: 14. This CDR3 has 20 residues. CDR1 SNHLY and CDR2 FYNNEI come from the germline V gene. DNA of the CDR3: TGTGCCAGCAGCCGGGCCGGGACTAGCGGGACCCCCAGCTCCTACAATGAGCAGTTCTTC. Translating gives CASSRAGTSGTPSSYNEQFF.

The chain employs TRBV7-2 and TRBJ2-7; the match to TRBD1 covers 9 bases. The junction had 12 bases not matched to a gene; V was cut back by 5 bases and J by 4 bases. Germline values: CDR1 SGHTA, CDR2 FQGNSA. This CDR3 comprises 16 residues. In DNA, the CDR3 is TGTGCCAGCAGCCCCCAGGGGGACAGGGTCTGGTACGAGCAGTACTTC. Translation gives CASSPQGDRVWYEQYF.

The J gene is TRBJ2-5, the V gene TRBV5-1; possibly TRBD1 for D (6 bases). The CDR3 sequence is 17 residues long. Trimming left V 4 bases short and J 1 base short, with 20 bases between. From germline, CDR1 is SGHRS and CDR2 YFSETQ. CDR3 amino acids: CASSAPQGNEGQETQYF. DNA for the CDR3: TGCGCCAGCAGCGCCCCACAGGGAAATGAGGGCCAAGAGACCCAGTACTTC.

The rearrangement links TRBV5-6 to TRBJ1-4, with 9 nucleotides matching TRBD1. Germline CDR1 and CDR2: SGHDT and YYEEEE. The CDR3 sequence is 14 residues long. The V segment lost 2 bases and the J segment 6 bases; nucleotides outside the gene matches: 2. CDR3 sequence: CASSFGTGYEKLFF. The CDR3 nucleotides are TGTGCCAGCAGCTTCGGGACAGGGTATGAAAAACTGTTTTTT. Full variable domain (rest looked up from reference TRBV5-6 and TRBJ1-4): DAGVTQSPTHLIKTRGQQVTLRCSPKSGHDTVSWYQQALGQGPQFIFQYYEEEERQRGNFPDRFSGHQFPNYSSELNVNALLLGDSALYLCASSFGTGYEKLFFGSGTQLSVL.

The CDR3 spells CASSRATGNTGELFF. The CDR3, as DNA: TGTGCCAGCAGTCGTGCGACAGGGAACACCGGGGAGCTGTTTTTT. V gene TRBV6-5 combines with J gene TRBJ2-2, with D perhaps matching TRBD1 (6 bases). CDR1 and CDR2 (germline): MNHEY, SVGAGI. The V gene lost 5 bases and the J gene lost 1 base, with 11 bases spanning the gap. The CDR3 runs 15 residues.

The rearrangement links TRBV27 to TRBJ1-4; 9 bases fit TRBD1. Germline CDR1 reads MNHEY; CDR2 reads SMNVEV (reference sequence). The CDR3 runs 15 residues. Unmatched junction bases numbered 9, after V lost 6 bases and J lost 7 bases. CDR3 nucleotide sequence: TGTGCCAGCAGATACAGGGGGCTAGAGGGTGAAAAACTGTTTTTT. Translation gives CASRYRGLEGEKLFF.

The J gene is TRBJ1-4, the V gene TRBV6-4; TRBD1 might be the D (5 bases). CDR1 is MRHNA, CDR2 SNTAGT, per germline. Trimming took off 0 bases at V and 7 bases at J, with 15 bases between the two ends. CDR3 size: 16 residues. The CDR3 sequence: CASSDSRDFRGEKLFF. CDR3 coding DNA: TGTGCCAGCAGTGACTCCCGGGACTTTAGGGGTGAAAAACTGTTTTTT.

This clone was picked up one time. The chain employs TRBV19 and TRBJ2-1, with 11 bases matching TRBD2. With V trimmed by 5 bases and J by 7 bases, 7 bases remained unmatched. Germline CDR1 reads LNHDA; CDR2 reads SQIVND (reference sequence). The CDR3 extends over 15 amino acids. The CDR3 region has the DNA TGTGCCAGTAGTGCTACGGGACTAGCGGTAAATGAGCAGTTCTTC. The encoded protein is CASSATGLAVNEQFF.

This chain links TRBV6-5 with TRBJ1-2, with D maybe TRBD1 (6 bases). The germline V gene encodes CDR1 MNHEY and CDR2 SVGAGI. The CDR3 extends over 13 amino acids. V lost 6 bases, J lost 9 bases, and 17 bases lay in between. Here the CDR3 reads CASRRTAGHSYTF. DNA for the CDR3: TGTGCCAGCAGACGGACAGCCGGGCATAGCTACACCTTC.

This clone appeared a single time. The CDR3 protein is CASSLGRREQYF. In DNA form, the CDR3 reads TGTGCCAGCAGCTTAGGTAGGCGGGAGCAGTACTTC. The chain uses TRBV11-2 and TRBJ2-7, with D unclear. Per germline, CDR1 SGHAT and CDR2 FQNNGV. Between the trimmed V and J ends, which lost 1 base and 7 bases, there was a span of 8 bases. The CDR3 sequence is 12 residues long.

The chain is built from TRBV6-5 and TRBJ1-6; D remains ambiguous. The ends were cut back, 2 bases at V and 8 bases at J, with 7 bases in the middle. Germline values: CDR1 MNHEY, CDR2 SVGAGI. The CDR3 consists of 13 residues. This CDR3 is CASSYDSDSPLHF. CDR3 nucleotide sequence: TGTGCCAGCAGTTACGATAGTGATTCACCCCTCCACTTT.

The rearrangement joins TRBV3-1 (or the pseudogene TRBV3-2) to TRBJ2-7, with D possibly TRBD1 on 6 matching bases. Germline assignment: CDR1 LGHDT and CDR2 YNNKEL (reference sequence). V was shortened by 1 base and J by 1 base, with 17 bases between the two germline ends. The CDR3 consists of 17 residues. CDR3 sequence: CASSQASSGETSYEQYF. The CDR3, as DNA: TGTGCCAGCAGCCAAGCTTCATCAGGGGAGACATCCTACGAGCAGTACTTC.

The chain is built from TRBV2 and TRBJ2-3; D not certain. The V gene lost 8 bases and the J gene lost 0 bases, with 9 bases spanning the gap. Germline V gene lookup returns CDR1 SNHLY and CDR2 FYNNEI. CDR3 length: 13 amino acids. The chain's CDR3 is CASYGGSTDTQYF. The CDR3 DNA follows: TGTGCCAGCTACGGCGGTAGCACAGATACGCAGTATTTT. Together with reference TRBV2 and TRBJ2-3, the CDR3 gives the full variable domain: EPEVTQTPSHQVTQMGQEVILRCVPISNHLYFYWYRQILGQKVEFLVSFYNNEISEKSEIFDDQFSVERPDGSNFTLKIRSTKLEDSAMYFCASYGGSTDTQYFGPGTRLTVL.

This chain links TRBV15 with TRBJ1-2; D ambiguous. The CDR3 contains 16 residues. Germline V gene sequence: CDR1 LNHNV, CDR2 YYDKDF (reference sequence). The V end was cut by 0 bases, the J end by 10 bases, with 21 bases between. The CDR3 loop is CATSRDRSRDRGNYTF. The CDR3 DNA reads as TGTGCCACCAGCAGAGATCGATCCCGAGACCGAGGAAACTACACCTTC.

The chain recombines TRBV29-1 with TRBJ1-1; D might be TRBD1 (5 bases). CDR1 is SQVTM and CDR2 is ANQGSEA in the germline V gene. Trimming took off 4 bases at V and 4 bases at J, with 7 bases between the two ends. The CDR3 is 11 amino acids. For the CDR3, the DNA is TGCAGCGTTGGGGGGGGCACTGAAGCTTTCTTT. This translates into CSVGGGTEAFF.

CDR3: CAISATSGNNEQFF. The DNA for the CDR3 is TGTGCCATCAGTGCCACTAGCGGTAACAATGAGCAGTTCTTC. The J gene is TRBJ2-1, the V gene TRBV10-3; 8 positions agree with TRBD2. J was trimmed by 5 bases and V by 4 bases; bases with no gene match: 4. Germline CDR1 ENHRY, CDR2 SYGVKD. The length of the CDR3 is 14 residues.

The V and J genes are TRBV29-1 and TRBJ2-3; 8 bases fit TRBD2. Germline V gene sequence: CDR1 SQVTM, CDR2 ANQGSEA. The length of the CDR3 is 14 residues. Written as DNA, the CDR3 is TGCGCAGCGGGGGAGTCGGGAGAAGGAGATACGCAGTATTTT. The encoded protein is CAAGESGEGDTQYF.

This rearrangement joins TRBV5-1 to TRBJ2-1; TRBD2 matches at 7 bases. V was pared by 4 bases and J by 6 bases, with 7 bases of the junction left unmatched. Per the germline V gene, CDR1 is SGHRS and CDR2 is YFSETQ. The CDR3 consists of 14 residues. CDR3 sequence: CASSPQTSSNEQFF. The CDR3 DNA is TGCGCCAGCAGCCCCCAGACTAGCTCCAATGAGCAGTTCTTC. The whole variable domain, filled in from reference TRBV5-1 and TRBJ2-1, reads KAGVTQTPRYLIKTRGQQVTLSCSPISGHRSVSWYQQTPGQGLQFLFEYFSETQRNKGNFPGRFSGRQFSNSRSEMNVSTLELGDSALYLCASSPQTSSNEQFFGPGTRLTVL.

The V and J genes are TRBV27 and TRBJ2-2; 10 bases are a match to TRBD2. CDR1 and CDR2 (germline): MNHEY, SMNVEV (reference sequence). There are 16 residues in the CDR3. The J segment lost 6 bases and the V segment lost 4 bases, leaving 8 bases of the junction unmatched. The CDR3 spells CASSSPGSGRPGELFF. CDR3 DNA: TGTGCCAGCAGTTCCCCGGGTAGCGGGAGGCCCGGGGAGCTGTTTTTT.

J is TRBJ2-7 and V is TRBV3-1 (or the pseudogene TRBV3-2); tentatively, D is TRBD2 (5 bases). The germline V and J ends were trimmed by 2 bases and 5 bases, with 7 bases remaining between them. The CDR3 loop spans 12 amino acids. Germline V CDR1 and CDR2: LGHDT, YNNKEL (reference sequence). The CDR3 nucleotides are TGTGCCAGCAGCCAATTCGGGGACGAGCAGTACTTC. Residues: CASSQFGDEQYF.

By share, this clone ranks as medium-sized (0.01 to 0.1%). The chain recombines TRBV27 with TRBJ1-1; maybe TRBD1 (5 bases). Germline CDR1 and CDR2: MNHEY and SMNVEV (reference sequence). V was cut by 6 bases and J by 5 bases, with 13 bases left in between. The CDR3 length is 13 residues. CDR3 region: CASRFAGGTEAFF. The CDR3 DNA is TGTGCCAGCAGGTTCGCCGGGGGGACTGAAGCTTTCTTT.

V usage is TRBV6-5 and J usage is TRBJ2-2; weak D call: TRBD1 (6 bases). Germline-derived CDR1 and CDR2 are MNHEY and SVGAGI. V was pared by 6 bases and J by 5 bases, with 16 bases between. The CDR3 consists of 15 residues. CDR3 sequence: CASSKQGLRTGELFF. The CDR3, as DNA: TGTGCCAGCAGCAAACAGGGATTGAGGACCGGGGAGCTGTTTTTT.

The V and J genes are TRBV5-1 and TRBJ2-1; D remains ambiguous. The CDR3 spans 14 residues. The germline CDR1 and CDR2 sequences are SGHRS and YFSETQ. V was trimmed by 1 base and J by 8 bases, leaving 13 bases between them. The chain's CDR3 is CASSLSDLYDEQFF. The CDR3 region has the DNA TGCGCCAGCAGCTTGTCTGACTTGTACGATGAGCAGTTCTTC.